The following is a T cell receptor beta chain sequence with its context. This record comes from a study of blood T cell repertoires in COVID-19. Study-level background: The study drew acute and convalescent COVID-19 samples from the United States, Italy and Spain.

Participant age was roughly 18 to 90 years, and participants resided in 20 to 30 US areas. Two negative PCRs, clearance, or symptom resolution had been documented for recovered Cohort 3 donors. Germline V gene lookup returns CDR1 LNHDA and CDR2 SQIVND (reference sequence). After removal of 3 bases from V and 4 bases from J, the junction contained 6 bases not matched to a gene. CDR3 length: 15 amino acids. In the study's own analysis: The assay estimated nucleated cells by amplifying reference gene primers. Libraries were prepared by immunoSEQ multiplex PCR; TCRdb keeps only in-frame clonotypes and omits some of them. That table gives V, J and clone size, and the DNA gave D and trimming. The sample has approximately 300,000 clones, 85% to 90% seen once.

Material: PBMCs or T cells enriched from blood (not recorded which). This rearrangement joins TRBV19 to TRBJ2-3, with 8 bases matching TRBD1. The sequence was collected from a young woman who had recovered from COVID-19. CDR3 sequence (DNA): TGTGCCAGTAGTATCGTGCAGGGGGCGGCAGATACGCAGTATTTT. Translated, it gives CASSIVQGAADTQYF.